The 6 T cell receptor beta chains below were found in one sample sequenced in a study of T-cell memory formation after mild COVID-19. TCRdb re-derived calls from the 5' RACE reads in MiXCR, one entry per CDR3 protein. Of 380,000 or so distinct CDR3 sequences listed, approximately 15% are singletons. Specimen: PBMCs or a T cell subset sorted from them (not recorded which). All receptors come from a man aged 18 to 35 who had mild COVID-19 (a few samples of this study predate the infection). Cell type and time point are not known.

This clonotype showed up just a few times. The chain carries TRBV28 and TRBJ2-1, with D unresolved. The germline V gene has CDR1 MDHEN and CDR2 SYDVKM. With 7 bases removed from V and 4 bases from J, the gap between germline ends came to 14 bases. This CDR3 is 14 amino acids long. The CDR3 loop is CASNRGFGYNEQFF. The DNA of the CDR3 is TGTGCCAGCAATCGAGGCTTCGGGTACAATGAGCAGTTCTTC.

The rearrangement joins TRBV5-1 to TRBJ1-1; 7 bases are a match to TRBD1. V lost 4 bases to trimming and J lost 8 bases; unmatched junction nucleotides: 5. The CDR3 has 12 residues. CDR1 SGHRS and CDR2 YFSETQ come from the germline V gene. CDR3 residues: CASSPEGQEAFF. CDR3 bases: TGCGCCAGCAGCCCAGAGGGACAGGAAGCTTTCTTT.

Written as DNA, the CDR3 is TGTGCCAGCAGCCCCGTTAGGGACGGGACGCCTTACGAGCAGTACTTC. Encoded protein: CASSPVRDGTPYEQYF. This chain connects TRBV7-6 to TRBJ2-7; D might be TRBD1 or TRBD2, each matching 5 bases. This CDR3 region has 16 residues. The ends were cut back, 5 bases at V and 4 bases at J, with 21 bases in the middle. Germline V gives CDR1 SGHVS, CDR2 FNYEAQ.

This clonotype was picked up many times. The chain's CDR3 is CASSLVGGLNTGELFF. CDR3 DNA: TGCGCCAGCAGCTTGGTGGGCGGCCTGAACACCGGGGAGCTGTTTTTT. The chain joins TRBV5-1 to TRBJ2-2; D not certain. V was cut by 0 bases and J by 1 base, with 10 bases left in between. Germline V gene lookup returns CDR1 SGHRS and CDR2 YFSETQ. The CDR3 is 16 amino acids.

V gene TRBV7-3 combines with J gene TRBJ2-1; the D gene is possibly TRBD2 (7 bases). The CDR3 covers 13 residues. Germline values: CDR1 SGHTA, CDR2 FQGTGA. V lost 4 bases, J lost 6 bases, and 10 bases lay in between. Here the CDR3 DNA reads TGTGCCAGCAGCTCGGGGGGCCCCAATGAGCAGTTCTTC. It is translated as CASSSGGPNEQFF.

This clonotype was found many times. This chain joins TRBV2 and TRBJ2-1; TRBD1 might be the D (6 bases). Trimming stripped 6 bases from V and 2 bases from J, with 8 bases between. From germline, CDR1 is SNHLY and CDR2 FYNNEI. The length of the CDR3 is 13 residues. As DNA, the CDR3 is TGTGCCAGCAGAGGGGGAGCCTACAATGAGCAGTTCTTC. Protein: CASRGGAYNEQFF.